This TCR beta chain is drawn from a study of blood T cell repertoires in COVID-19. The overall study: Acute-phase and convalescent COVID-19 samples originated in the United States, Italy and Spain. From T cells, B-cell-depleted T cells, or PBMCs came the material, which was cDNA or gDNA.

V lost 1 base to trimming and J lost 4 bases; unmatched junction nucleotides: 5. Germline V gene sequence: CDR1 LGHDT, CDR2 YNNKEL (reference sequence). CDR3 length: 15 residues. Authors' analysis steps: Amplified reference gene primers provided the basis for estimating nucleated cell counts. The method was immunoSEQ multiplex PCR; TCRdb's version includes in-frame clones alone and lacks a portion of them. V and J calls and clone size are given by that table; D and trimming were obtained from the DNA. The table includes around 54,000 clones, roughly 88% detected once. The genes are TRBV3-1 (or the pseudogene TRBV3-2) and TRBJ1-2, with 8 nucleotides matching TRBD1. The receptor's source is a human donor in a cohort sampled during active COVID-19. The sample consisted of peripheral blood. The CDR3 nucleotides are TGTGCCAGCAGCCAAGGAACAGGGGGTCCCTATGGCTACACCTTC. It translates to CASSQGTGGPYGYTF.